This T cell receptor beta chain was found in a study of CD8+ T cells in alopecia areata. At the level of the study: For 6 to 18 months, tofacitinib was taken, and 6 months off drug followed.

Sequencing templates came from extracted RNA that was reverse transcribed into cDNA. Produced via immunoSEQ multiplex PCR; TCRdb's table is partial and in-frame only. The sample records fewer than 110,000 clones, about 60% being singletons. Study-wide findings and caveats: Both scalp clonality and the expanded CD8+ clones among the top 100 showed a significant decrease with tofacitinib. TCR sharing was clearer in mice than between patients, perhaps partly owing to patient HLA diversity.

This clone was detected a few times. What it binds is not known. Treatment specified: oral pan-JAK inhibitor, 5-10 mg twice daily. Sorting from PBMCs produced CD4+ and CD8+ T cells. V shed 4 bases and J shed 0 bases, with 13 bases lying between them. Per the germline V gene, CDR1 is SGHDN and CDR2 is FVKESK. This CDR3 has 15 residues. This material consisted of CD8+ T cells sorted from blood, taken between weeks 55 and 65, from a patient treated with tofacitinib. The rearrangement joins TRBV14 to TRBJ2-7, with a weak D call TRBD1 (5 bases). This receptor was obtained from a human donor with alopecia areata. The CDR3 region is CASSLQWGSSYEQYF. In DNA form, the CDR3 reads TGTGCCAGCAGCCTCCAATGGGGCAGCTCCTACGAGCAGTACTTC.